In this sample, the clone carrying this T cell receptor (beta chain) turned up a few times. These data belong to a study of identical twins. V trimming: 6 bases; J trimming: 7 bases; junction bases outside the gene matches: 12. The CDR3 spans 16 residues. In germline, CDR1 is MNHNS, CDR2 SASEGT. Template switching, a step in the protocol, added a universal primer site, and cDNA carried unique molecular identifiers. TCRdb re-called the 5' RACE reads with MiXCR, one entry per CDR3 protein. The data show about 520,000 distinct CDR3 sequences, under 25% seen once. These data also featured in a second study, about T cells expressing NK-cell markers. That paper states: Just one sequenced donor of eight was HCMV-seronegative, while seven were seropositive.

V and J are TRBV6-1 and TRBJ2-1; 10 bases agree with TRBD2. Source material: CD4+ T cells sorted from blood. This TCR was sampled from a woman in her late teens or twenties in good health. The CDR3 nucleotides read TGTGCCAGCAGCGGTCTAGCGGGAGATGTCGGGAATGAGCAGTTCTTC. It specifies CASSGLAGDVGNEQFF.